The clone carrying this T cell receptor (beta chain) was counted a single time. Its antigen is still unknown. This sample is part of a study of cytomegalovirus exposure and HLA in healthy donors. Study-level points and caveats: Accurate predictions that matched the HLA-A and HLA-B alleles of most subjects were reportedly made from TCR beta sequences. Investigators reported more than 150 TCR beta chains as tied to cytomegalovirus.

The PCR had 60 Vbeta and 13 Jbeta primers. Here immunoSEQ multiplex PCR was the method, and the copy in TCRdb shows in-frame clones only, minus some. The data contain approximately 130,000 clones, about 80% of them seen just once; the ten biggest clones take up approximately 1.2%. V gave up 5 bases and J gave up 3 bases, with 14 bases separating them. Germline CDR1 and CDR2: SGHTA and FQGNSA. This CDR3 region has 14 residues. This receptor was obtained from a man aged 45-65 years in good health and CMV-seronegative. Sequences were obtained from PBMCs. The rearrangement joins TRBV7-2 to TRBJ2-7, with TRBD2 as a possible D gene (6 bases). In DNA form, the CDR3 reads TGTGCCAGCAGCCCCACTTTCGGGGGCTACGAGCAGTACTTC. Amino acid sequence: CASSPTFGGYEQYF.